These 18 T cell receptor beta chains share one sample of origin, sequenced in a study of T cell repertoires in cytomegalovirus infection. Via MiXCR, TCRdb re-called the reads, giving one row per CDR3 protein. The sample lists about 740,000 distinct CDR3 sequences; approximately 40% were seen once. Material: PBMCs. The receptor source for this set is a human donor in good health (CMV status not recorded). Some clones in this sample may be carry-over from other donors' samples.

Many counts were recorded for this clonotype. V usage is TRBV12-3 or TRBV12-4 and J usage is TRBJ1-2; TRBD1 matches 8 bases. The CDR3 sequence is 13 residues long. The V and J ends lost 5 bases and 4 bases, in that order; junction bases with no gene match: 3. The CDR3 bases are TGTGCCAGCAGTCTACAGGGGGGCTATGGCTACACCTTC. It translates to CASSLQGGYGYTF.

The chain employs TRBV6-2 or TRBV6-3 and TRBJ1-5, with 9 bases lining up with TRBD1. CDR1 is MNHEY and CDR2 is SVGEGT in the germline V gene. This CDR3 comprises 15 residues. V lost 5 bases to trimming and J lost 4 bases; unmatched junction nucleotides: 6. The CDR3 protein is CASSPVGQGNQPQHF. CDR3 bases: TGTGCCAGCAGTCCCGTGGGACAGGGAAATCAGCCCCAGCATTTT.

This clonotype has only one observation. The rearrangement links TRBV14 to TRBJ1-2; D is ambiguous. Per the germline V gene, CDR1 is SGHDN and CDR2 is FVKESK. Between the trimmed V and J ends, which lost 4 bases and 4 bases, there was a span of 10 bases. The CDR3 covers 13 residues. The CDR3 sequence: CASSPGSTYGYTF. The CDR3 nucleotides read TGTGCCAGCAGCCCGGGGAGCACCTATGGCTACACCTTC.

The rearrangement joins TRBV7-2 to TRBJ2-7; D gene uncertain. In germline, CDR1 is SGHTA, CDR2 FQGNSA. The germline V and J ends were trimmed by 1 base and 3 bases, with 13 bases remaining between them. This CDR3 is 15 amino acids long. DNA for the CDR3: TGTGCCAGCAGCTTAGTAGCTAGGGAAGGCTACGAGCAGTACTTC. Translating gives CASSLVAREGYEQYF.

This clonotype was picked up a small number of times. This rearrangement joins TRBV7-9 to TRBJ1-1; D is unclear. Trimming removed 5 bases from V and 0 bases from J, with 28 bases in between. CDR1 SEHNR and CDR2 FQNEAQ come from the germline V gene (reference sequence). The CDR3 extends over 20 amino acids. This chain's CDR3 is CASSLRPGSSGASVNTEAFF. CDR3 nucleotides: TGTGCCAGCAGCCTTAGACCCGGGAGTTCGGGCGCCTCCGTGAACACTGAAGCTTTCTTT.

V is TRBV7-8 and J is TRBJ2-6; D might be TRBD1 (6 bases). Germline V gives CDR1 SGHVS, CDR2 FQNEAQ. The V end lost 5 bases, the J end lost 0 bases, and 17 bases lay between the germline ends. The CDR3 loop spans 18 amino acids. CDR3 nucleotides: TGTGCCAGCAGCCCCCCCGAAGGGGGTTCCTCTGGGGCCAACGTCCTGACTTTC. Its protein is CASSPPEGGSSGANVLTF.

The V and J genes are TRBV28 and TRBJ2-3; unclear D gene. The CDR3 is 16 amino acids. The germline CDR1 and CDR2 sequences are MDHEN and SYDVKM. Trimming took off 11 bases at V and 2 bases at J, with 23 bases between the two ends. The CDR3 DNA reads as TGTGCCGCCGCAACTCCCGGTCGCAGCGACACAGATACGCAGTATTTT. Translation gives CAAATPGRSDTDTQYF.

This CDR3 is CASSSSLNNEQFF. The CDR3 DNA reads as TGTGCCAGCAGTTCATCACTAAACAATGAGCAGTTCTTC. V and J are TRBV6-1 and TRBJ2-1; D remains ambiguous. Per the germline V gene, CDR1 is MNHNS and CDR2 is SASEGT. The CDR3 is 13 amino acids. The V and J ends lost 5 bases and 5 bases respectively, with 10 bases between them.

CDR3 DNA: TGTGCCAGTAGTAAGGGGACAGGAGCCTACGAGCAGTACTTC. This encodes CASSKGTGAYEQYF. The genes are TRBV19 and TRBJ2-7; 8 positions agree with TRBD1. J lost 2 bases, V lost 4 bases, and 4 bases had no gene match. The CDR3 is 14 amino acids. CDR1 LNHDA and CDR2 SQIVND come from the germline V gene (reference sequence).

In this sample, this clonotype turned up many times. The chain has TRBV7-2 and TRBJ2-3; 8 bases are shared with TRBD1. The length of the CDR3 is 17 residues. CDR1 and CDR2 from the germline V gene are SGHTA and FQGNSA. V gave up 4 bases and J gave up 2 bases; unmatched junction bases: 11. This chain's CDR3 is CASSSRTGGKPTDTQYF. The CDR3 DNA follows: TGTGCCAGCAGCTCCCGAACAGGGGGAAAGCCCACAGATACGCAGTATTTT. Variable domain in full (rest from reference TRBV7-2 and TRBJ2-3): GAGVSQSPSNKVTEKGKDVELRCDPISGHTALYWYRQSLGQGLEFLIYFQGNSAPDKSGLPSDRFSAERTGGSVSTLTIQRTQQEDSAVYLCASSSRTGGKPTDTQYFGPGTRLTVL.

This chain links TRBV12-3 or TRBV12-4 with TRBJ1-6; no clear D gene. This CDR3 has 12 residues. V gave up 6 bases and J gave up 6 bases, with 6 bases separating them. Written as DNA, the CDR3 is TGTGCCAGCAGGGTACTTAATTCACCCCTCCACTTT. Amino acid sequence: CASRVLNSPLHF.

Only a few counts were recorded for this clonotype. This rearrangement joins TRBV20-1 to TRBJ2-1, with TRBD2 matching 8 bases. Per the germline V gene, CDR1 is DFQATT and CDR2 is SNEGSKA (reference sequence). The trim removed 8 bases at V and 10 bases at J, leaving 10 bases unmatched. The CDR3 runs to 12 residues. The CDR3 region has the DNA TGCAGTCATATGGGACTAGTCCCCGAGCAGTTCTTC. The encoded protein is CSHMGLVPEQFF.

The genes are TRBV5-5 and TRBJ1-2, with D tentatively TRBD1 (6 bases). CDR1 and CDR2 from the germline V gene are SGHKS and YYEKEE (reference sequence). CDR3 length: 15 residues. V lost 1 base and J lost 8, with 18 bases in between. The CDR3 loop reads CASSLSSGTILGYTF. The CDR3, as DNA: TGTGCCAGCAGCTTGTCTTCCGGGACAATCTTGGGCTACACCTTC.

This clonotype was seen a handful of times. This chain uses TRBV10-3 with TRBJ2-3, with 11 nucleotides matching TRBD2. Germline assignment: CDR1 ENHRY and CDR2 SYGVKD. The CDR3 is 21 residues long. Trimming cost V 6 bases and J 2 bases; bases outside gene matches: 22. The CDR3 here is CAIRPHPGLADTFFLTDTQYF. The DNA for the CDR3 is TGTGCCATCAGACCTCACCCGGGACTAGCGGACACCTTCTTCCTCACAGATACGCAGTATTTT.

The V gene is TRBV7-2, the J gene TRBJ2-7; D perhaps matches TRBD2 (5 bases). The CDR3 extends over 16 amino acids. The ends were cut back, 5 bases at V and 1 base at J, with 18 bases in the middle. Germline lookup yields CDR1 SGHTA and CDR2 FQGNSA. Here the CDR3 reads CASSEVGQEVSYEQYF. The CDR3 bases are TGTGCCAGCAGCGAGGTCGGGCAGGAGGTTTCCTACGAGCAGTACTTC.

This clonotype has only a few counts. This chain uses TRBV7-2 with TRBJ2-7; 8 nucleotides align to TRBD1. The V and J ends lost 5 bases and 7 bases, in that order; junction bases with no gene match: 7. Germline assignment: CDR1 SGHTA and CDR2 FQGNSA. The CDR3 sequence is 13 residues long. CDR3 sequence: CASSPRQGWEQYF. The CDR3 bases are TGTGCCAGCAGCCCCCGACAGGGGTGGGAGCAGTACTTC.

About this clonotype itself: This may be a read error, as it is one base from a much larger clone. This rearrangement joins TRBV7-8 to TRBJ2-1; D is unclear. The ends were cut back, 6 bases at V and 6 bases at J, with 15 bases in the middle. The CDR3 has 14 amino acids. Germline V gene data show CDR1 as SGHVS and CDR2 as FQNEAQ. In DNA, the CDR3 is TGTGCCAGCAGGTGTACAGCCTTAGGCAATGAGCAGTTCTTC. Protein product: CASRCTALGNEQFF.

For the CDR3, the DNA is TGTGCCAGCAGCTTATTCGGGACTCTCAATGAGCAGTTCTTC. Protein sequence: CASSLFGTLNEQFF. The chain has TRBV7-9 and TRBJ2-1; possible D gene TRBD2, 6 bases. The V gene's germline CDR1 is SEHNR and CDR2 FQNEAQ (reference sequence). Trimming cost V 2 bases and J 6 bases, with 11 bases left between them. This CDR3 spans 14 amino acids.